Each of the 22 T cell receptor beta chains below was sequenced from the same sample in a study of CD8+ T cells in alopecia areata. As the sequencing template, cDNA was produced by extracting RNA and reverse transcribing it. Only in-frame clones appear in the TCRdb table, and some are missing; sequencing was by immunoSEQ multiplex PCR. The table has under 95,000 clones, about 70% seen once. The treatment is: oral pan-JAK inhibitor, 5-10 mg twice daily. The sample here was CD8+ T cells sorted from blood, taken at week 44, from a patient treated with tofacitinib. These receptors originate from a human donor with alopecia areata.

A single count supports this clone. This chain uses TRBV27 with TRBJ2-7; possible D gene TRBD2, 6 bases. The CDR3 runs to 15 residues. CDR1 and CDR2 (germline): MNHEY, SMNVEV (reference sequence). V was shortened by 2 bases and J by 2 bases, with 13 bases between the two germline ends. Here the CDR3 reads CASSLTGARAYEQYF. In DNA, the CDR3 is TGTGCCAGCAGTTTAACGGGAGCTCGAGCCTACGAGCAGTACTTC.

V is TRBV30 and J is TRBJ2-1, with TRBD2 matching over 8 bases. Germline CDR1 reads GTSNPN; CDR2 reads SVGIG (reference sequence). CDR3 length equals 13 residues. V shed 4 bases, J shed 8 bases, and the junction held 7 bases outside the gene matches. In DNA, the CDR3 is TGTGCCTGGAACAACGGGGGGGCCTATGAGCAGTTCTTC. Protein: CAWNNGGAYEQFF.

V usage is TRBV10-2 and J usage is TRBJ1-1, with D possibly being TRBD1 (5 bases). The CDR3 spans 13 residues. Trimming took off 5 bases at V and 5 bases at J, with 12 bases between the two ends. Germline V gene lookup returns CDR1 WSHSY and CDR2 SAAADI. The CDR3 region has the DNA TGCGCCAGCAGTCCGGGGCAACGAACTGAAGCTTTCTTT. Translating it yields CASSPGQRTEAFF.

The J gene is TRBJ1-2, the V gene TRBV4-1; TRBD1 agrees at 8 bases. CDR1 MGHRA and CDR2 YSYEKL come from the germline V gene. Losses at the gene ends were 1 base for V and 2 bases for J; bases not matched to a gene: 3. The CDR3 extends over 15 amino acids. CDR3 nucleotides: TGCGCCAGCAGCCAAGGTGACAGGGGAAACTATGGCTACACCTTC. Protein product: CASSQGDRGNYGYTF.

This clone has just a few counts. The chain links TRBV23-1 to TRBJ1-3; TRBD1 matches 7 bases. TRBV23-1 counts as an open reading frame of uncertain function. The CDR3 extends over 15 amino acids. Losses at the gene ends were 2 bases for V and 4 bases for J; bases not matched to a gene: 5. The CDR3 loop is CASSQRTGDGNTIYF. DNA for the CDR3: TGCGCCAGCAGTCAACGAACAGGGGACGGAAACACCATATATTTT.

The chain carries TRBV4-1 and TRBJ2-2; D uncertain. This CDR3 region has 13 residues. With 0 bases removed from V and 9 bases from J, the gap between germline ends came to 8 bases. Per the germline V gene, CDR1 is MGHRA and CDR2 is YSYEKL. The CDR3 loop is CASSQDLGRELFF. CDR3 coding DNA: TGCGCCAGCAGCCAAGATTTAGGTCGGGAGCTGTTTTTT.

This chain links TRBV6-5 with TRBJ1-2; D ambiguous. The CDR3 length is 11 residues. V was trimmed by 6 bases and J by 4 bases, leaving 6 bases between them. Germline V CDR1 and CDR2: MNHEY, SVGAGI. CDR3 in DNA: TGTGCCAGCAGGGCGAGCTATGGCTACACCTTC. It encodes CASRASYGYTF.

The chain recombines TRBV15 with TRBJ2-3, with D tentatively TRBD2 (6 bases). The V gene lost 7 bases and the J gene lost 6 bases, with 20 bases spanning the gap. The V gene's germline CDR1 is LNHNV and CDR2 YYDKDF (reference sequence). The CDR3 is 15 residues long. The CDR3 loop reads CATNLGGEFEDTQYF. DNA of the CDR3: TGTGCCACCAACCTTGGCGGGGAGTTCGAGGATACGCAGTATTTT. Combining the CDR3 with reference TRBV15 and TRBJ2-3 gives the whole variable domain DAMVIQNPRYQVTQFGKPVTLSCSQTLNHNVMYWYQQKSSQAPKLLFHYYDKDFNNEADTPDNFQSRRPNTSFCFLDIRSPGLGDTAMYLCATNLGGEFEDTQYFGPGTRLTVL.

V and J are TRBV27 and TRBJ2-4; D gene uncertain. This CDR3 region has 8 residues. With 5 bases removed from V and 15 bases from J, the gap between germline ends came to 5 bases. Germline-derived CDR1 and CDR2 are MNHEY and SMNVEV (reference sequence). DNA for the CDR3: TGTGCCAGCAGTGAGGCGTACTTC. Translating gives CASSEAYF.

This clone was detected only a few times. J is TRBJ2-7 and V is TRBV27; D gene uncertain. This CDR3 has 12 residues. CDR1 and CDR2 from the germline V gene are MNHEY and SMNVEV (reference sequence). Trimming removed 8 bases from V and 0 bases from J, with 8 bases in between. CDR3 region: CASWATSYEQYF. The CDR3 nucleotides are TGTGCCAGCTGGGCTACCTCCTACGAGCAGTACTTC.

The chain combines TRBV23-1 with TRBJ1-1; D gene uncertain. TRBV23-1 is filed as an ORF, its function uncertain. V was pared by 0 bases and J by 0 bases, with 17 bases between. The CDR3 covers 18 residues. CDR3 sequence: CASSQSQAPKLMNTEAFF. CDR3 nucleotide sequence: TGCGCCAGCAGTCAATCGCAGGCACCAAAACTAATGAACACTGAAGCTTTCTTT.

This clone was detected a few times. This chain uses TRBV4-3 with TRBJ2-7, with a possible D match to TRBD1 (6 bases). Germline V lookup: CDR1 LGHNA, CDR2 YSLEER. The CDR3 totals 18 residues. Trimming cost V 0 bases and J 0 bases, with 18 bases left between them. CDR3 nucleotide sequence: TGCGCCAGCAGCCAAGATTCGGGTACAGGGCCCAGCTCCTACGAGCAGTACTTC. Its protein is CASSQDSGTGPSSYEQYF.

This clone turned up a few times. The chain carries TRBV19 and TRBJ1-1, with 10 positions matching TRBD1. The CDR3 length is 14 residues. With 6 bases clipped from V and 6 bases from J, the junction kept 7 bases outside the gene matches. Germline V gene data show CDR1 as LNHDA and CDR2 as SQIVND (reference sequence). The CDR3 DNA reads TGTGCCAGTAGAGGACAGGGGGAGGCTGCTGAAGCTTTCTTT. The encoded protein is CASRGQGEAAEAFF.

This clone showed up just once. The chain has TRBV7-8 and TRBJ1-1; unclear D gene. Germline V CDR1 and CDR2: SGHVS, FQNEAQ. With 2 bases removed from V and 2 bases from J, the gap between germline ends came to 6 bases. This CDR3 has 13 residues. CDR3 loop: CASSLSGNTEAFF. CDR3 sequence (DNA): TGTGCCAGCAGCTTATCTGGCAACACTGAAGCTTTCTTT.

The CDR3, as DNA: TGTGCCAGCAGTCCTAGTACGTGGGGGGGTAGTAGGCAGCCCCAGCATTTT. This sequence encodes CASSPSTWGGSRQPQHF. The rearrangement uses TRBV27 and TRBJ1-5, with TRBD1 as a possible D gene (5 bases). Germline V gives CDR1 MNHEY, CDR2 SMNVEV (reference sequence). The CDR3 is 17 residues long. V lost 5 bases, J lost 7 bases, and 24 bases lay in between.

The chain recombines TRBV9 with TRBJ2-2; the match to TRBD2 covers 10 bases. J was trimmed by 4 bases and V by 4 bases; bases with no gene match: 4. Germline V CDR1 and CDR2: SGDLS, YYNGEE. The CDR3 extends over 15 amino acids. Here the CDR3 DNA reads TGTGCCAGCAGCTCGGGGACTAGCGCCACCGGGGAGCTGTTTTTT. Translating it yields CASSSGTSATGELFF. The full variable domain, in which reference TRBV9 and TRBJ2-2 provide the parts outside the CDR3, is DSGVTQTPKHLITATGQRVTLRCSPRSGDLSVYWYQQSLDQGLQFLIQYYNGEERAKGNILERFSAQQFPDLHSELNLSSLELGDSALYFCASSSGTSATGELFFGEGSRLTVL.

The rearrangement joins TRBV2 to TRBJ1-6; the match to TRBD1 covers 8 bases. The CDR3 runs to 14 residues. Germline lookup yields CDR1 SNHLY and CDR2 FYNNEI. The junction had 8 bases not matched to a gene; V was cut back by 6 bases and J by 10 bases. CDR3 sequence: CASREGQALSPLHF. For the CDR3, the DNA is TGTGCCAGCAGGGAGGGACAGGCCTTGTCACCCCTCCACTTT.

The rearrangement joins TRBV6-5 to TRBJ1-1, with D unresolved. The CDR3 runs 13 residues. Trimming shortened V by 0 bases and J by 1 base, and 3 bases separated the two germline ends. CDR1 is MNHEY, CDR2 SVGAGI, per germline. The CDR3: CASSYSSNTEAFF. The DNA for the CDR3 is TGTGCCAGCAGTTACTCATCGAACACTGAAGCTTTCTTT.

This clone showed up just a few times. This chain joins TRBV13 and TRBJ2-7; D tentatively fits TRBD1 or TRBD2 (5 bases each). Germline V gene data show CDR1 as PRHDT and CDR2 as FYEKMQ (reference sequence). Trimming stripped 5 bases from V and 3 bases from J, with 17 bases between. The CDR3 is 15 amino acids. The CDR3 here is CASSGGLGANYEQYF. CDR3 sequence (DNA): TGTGCCAGCAGCGGTGGCCTCGGGGCCAACTACGAGCAGTACTTC.

J is TRBJ1-1 and V is TRBV6-6; D call uncertain. The CDR3 runs to 12 residues. CDR1 and CDR2 from the germline V gene are MNHNY and SVGAGI (reference sequence). Trimming pared 6 bases from V and 1 base from J, leaving 6 bases between. The CDR3 protein is CASSPSNTEAFF. The CDR3 DNA reads TGTGCCAGCAGCCCCTCGAACACTGAAGCTTTCTTT.

This sequence joins TRBV6-1 and TRBJ2-2; the D call may be TRBD1 or TRBD2 (6 bases each). Germline CDR1 and CDR2: MNHNS and SASEGT. V was pared by 8 bases and J by 5 bases, with 9 bases between. The CDR3 totals 12 residues. Here the CDR3 reads CASRGGTGELFF. The CDR3 nucleotides read TGTGCCAGCCGAGGGGGGACCGGGGAGCTGTTTTTT.

The V and J genes are TRBV14 and TRBJ1-1; perhaps TRBD1 as D (5 bases). Germline CDR1 SGHDN, CDR2 FVKESK. There are 13 residues in the CDR3. The V gene lost 1 base and the J gene lost 5 bases, with 8 bases spanning the gap. CDR3 protein: CASSQVGETEAFF. CDR3 sequence (DNA): TGTGCCAGCAGCCAAGTAGGGGAAACTGAAGCTTTCTTT.